Shown below are 10 T cell receptor beta chains from a single sample sequenced in a study of blood T cell repertoires in COVID-19. Sequencing used immunoSEQ multiplex PCR; TCRdb keeps in-frame clones, though not all of them. Found here are 300,000 to 400,000 clones, approximately 88% of them singletons; the top ten hold 5%. What was sequenced was PBMCs or T cells enriched from blood (not recorded which). The source is a man aged 25-45 years who had recovered from COVID-19.

The chain employs TRBV27 and TRBJ2-7, with D possibly being TRBD1 (6 bases). The CDR3 loop spans 11 amino acids. Per the germline V gene, CDR1 is MNHEY and CDR2 is SMNVEV (reference sequence). Trimming cost V 4 bases and J 6 bases, with 7 bases left between them. Written as DNA, the CDR3 is TGTGCCAGCAGTTCCAGGGGCGAGCAGTACTTC. It codes for CASSSRGEQYF.

This clone has only one observation. V usage is TRBV9 and J usage is TRBJ2-3; unclear D gene. The CDR3 sequence is 15 residues long. Trimming pared 4 bases from V and 3 bases from J, leaving 15 bases between. Germline V lookup: CDR1 SGDLS, CDR2 YYNGEE. CDR3 sequence reads: CASSPYLRQTDTQYF. The CDR3 nucleotides are TGTGCCAGCAGCCCCTACTTGCGACAAACAGATACGCAGTATTTT.

The chain uses TRBV4-1 and TRBJ2-7, with unresolved D. Trimming shortened V by 4 bases and J by 2 bases, and 12 bases separated the two germline ends. The length of the CDR3 is 14 residues. Germline V gene lookup returns CDR1 MGHRA and CDR2 YSYEKL. The CDR3 protein is CASSLSGFTYEQYF. The CDR3 DNA is TGCGCCAGCAGCCTATCAGGTTTTACCTACGAGCAGTACTTC.

The chain combines TRBV28 with TRBJ1-2; D remains unclear. This CDR3 comprises 11 residues. V lost 7 bases and J lost 4, with 7 bases in between. CDR1 is MDHEN, CDR2 SYDVKM, per germline. The CDR3: CASMALYGYTF. CDR3 nucleotides: TGTGCCAGCATGGCCCTCTATGGCTACACCTTC.

The chain carries TRBV7-9 and TRBJ1-2; D may be TRBD1 (6 bases). Germline CDR1 SEHNR, CDR2 FQNEAQ (reference sequence). The CDR3 has 14 residues. V shed 7 bases and J shed 7 bases, with 19 bases lying between them. The CDR3 region has the DNA TGTGCCAGCACCGAAGCCGGGACAAATGGTGGCTACACCTTC. This encodes CASTEAGTNGGYTF.

J is TRBJ2-1 and V is TRBV10-2, with 11 bases that match TRBD2. Germline CDR1 and CDR2: WSHSY and SAAADI. This CDR3 spans 15 amino acids. Germline trimming cut 7 bases from V and 5 bases from J; bases unmatched to any gene: 7. The CDR3 sequence: CASTDSGGAHNEQFF. The CDR3 nucleotides read TGCGCCAGCACCGATAGCGGGGGGGCGCACAATGAGCAGTTCTTC.

This clone is a singleton in its sample. This sequence joins TRBV4-1 and TRBJ2-6; weak D call: TRBD1 (6 bases). V lost 0 bases, J lost 5 bases, and 11 bases lay in between. Germline V gene sequence: CDR1 MGHRA, CDR2 YSYEKL. The CDR3 is 16 residues long. The CDR3 nucleotides are TGCGCCAGCAGCCAAGATTGGGGGCCACGGGCCAACGTCCTGACTTTC. Residues: CASSQDWGPRANVLTF.

The table lists this clone with a few counts. The chain employs TRBV2 and TRBJ1-2, with D hard to call. Germline-derived CDR1 and CDR2 are SNHLY and FYNNEI. The V gene lost 4 bases and the J gene lost 2 bases, with 8 bases spanning the gap. This CDR3 has 13 residues. In nucleotides, the CDR3 is TGTGCCAGCAGTGCCGGGGTCAACTATGGCTACACCTTC. This translates into CASSAGVNYGYTF. The whole variable domain, remainder taken from reference TRBV2 and TRBJ1-2, is EPEVTQTPSHQVTQMGQEVILRCVPISNHLYFYWYRQILGQKVEFLVSFYNNEISEKSEIFDDQFSVERPDGSNFTLKIRSTKLEDSAMYFCASSAGVNYGYTFGSGTRLTVV.

The gene calls are TRBV27 and TRBJ2-7, with 7 positions matching TRBD2. With 2 bases clipped from V and 0 bases from J, the junction kept 4 bases outside the gene matches. CDR1 and CDR2 from the germline V gene are MNHEY and SMNVEV (reference sequence). The CDR3 spans 15 residues. This CDR3 reads CASSLGRDSSYEQYF. The CDR3 bases are TGTGCCAGCAGTTTAGGGAGGGACTCCTCCTACGAGCAGTACTTC.

This clone was detected once. The chain employs TRBV7-8 and TRBJ1-2; 12 positions agree with TRBD1. The germline V gene has CDR1 SGHVS and CDR2 FQNEAQ. V shed 2 bases, J shed 6 bases, and the junction held 10 bases outside the gene matches. The CDR3 is 17 residues long. The CDR3 reads CASSLYLSWDRGHGYTF. The CDR3 DNA follows: TGTGCCAGCAGCTTATATCTGTCGTGGGACAGGGGGCATGGCTACACCTTC.